This T cell receptor (beta chain) was sequenced in a study of blood T cell repertoires in COVID-19. Turning to the study itself: T cells, B-cell-depleted T cells, or PBMCs supplied cDNA or gDNA.

Assay used: immunoSEQ multiplex PCR; TCRdb lists only in-frame clones, some missing. The sample lists some 140,000 clones, 75% to 80% occurring once. The CDR3 loop spans 15 amino acids. Germline values: CDR1 KGHSH, CDR2 LQKENI. The V gene end was trimmed by 1 base and the J gene end by 4 bases; junction bases not matched to a gene: 2. Sequencing input: peripheral blood. The chain couples TRBV18 to TRBJ1-3; the match to TRBD1 covers 9 bases. The sequence derives from a man at least 80 years old with acute or convalescent COVID-19. The CDR3 nucleotides read TGTGCCAGCTCACCACGACAGGGGGACGGAAACACCATATATTTT. Encoded protein: CASSPRQGDGNTIYF.